A single sample gave rise to the 24 T cell receptor beta chains below, sequenced in a study of radiation and T cells in renal cell carcinoma. Time point reported: blood 2 weeks post-SBRT. Treatment noted: 15 Gy SBRT to primary tumor, nephrectomy 4 weeks later. Generated by immunoSEQ multiplex PCR, the TCRdb table keeps only in-frame clones and is missing some. The repertoire holds more than 65,000 clones, with 80% to 90% as singletons. This sample comprised blood, obtained from a patient whose treatment included radiotherapy and nephrectomy. The source is a woman between 50 and 59 years old with renal cell carcinoma.

The gene calls are TRBV19 and TRBJ1-5; 8 bases line up with TRBD1. CDR1 is LNHDA and CDR2 is SQIVND in the germline V gene (reference sequence). The CDR3 runs to 13 residues. Trimming took 5 bases from V and 7 from J; bases not matched to a gene: 4. CDR3 in amino acids: CASSPPGGQPQHF. CDR3 DNA sequence: TGTGCCAGTAGTCCCCCAGGGGGCCAGCCCCAGCATTTT.

The V call is TRBV18, the J call TRBJ2-2; D is possibly TRBD1 (6 bases). There are 16 residues in the CDR3. The V gene's germline CDR1 is KGHSH and CDR2 LQKENI. V dropped 5 bases and J dropped 2 bases, with 15 bases sitting between them. The CDR3, as DNA: TGTGCCAGCTCAGCTTCCGGGACAACCAACACCGGGGAGCTGTTTTTT. This sequence encodes CASSASGTTNTGELFF. The complete variable domain, with remaining parts taken from reference TRBV18 and TRBJ2-2, reads NAGVMQNPRHLVRRRGQEARLRCSPMKGHSHVYWYRQLPEEGLKFMVYLQKENIIDESGMPKERFSAEFPKEGPSILRIQQVVRGDSAAYFCASSASGTTNTGELFFGEGSRLTVL.

This chain uses TRBV19 with TRBJ2-2; D gene unclear. Germline lookup yields CDR1 LNHDA and CDR2 SQIVND (reference sequence). With 6 bases removed from V and 0 bases from J, the gap between germline ends came to 11 bases. CDR3 length equals 15 residues. The CDR3: CASSESFANTGELFF. The CDR3 nucleotides read TGTGCCAGTAGCGAATCGTTCGCGAACACCGGGGAGCTGTTTTTT.

CDR3 coding DNA: TGTGCCAGCAGTGAAGGGACAGGAGGTAACTATGGCTACACCTTC. Protein: CASSEGTGGNYGYTF. The chain joins TRBV6-1 to TRBJ1-2; 7 nucleotides match TRBD1. The V segment lost 1 base and the J segment 1 base; nucleotides outside the gene matches: 3. Looked up from germline, CDR1 is MNHNS and CDR2 is SASEGT. The CDR3 extends over 15 amino acids.

This chain uses TRBV5-4 with TRBJ2-7; TRBD1 is a possible D gene (6 bases). This CDR3 contains 14 residues. V lost 4 bases and J lost 0, with 11 bases in between. The germline gives CDR1 SGHNT, CDR2 YYREEE (reference sequence). The CDR3 nucleotides read TGTGCCAGCAGCCGGGTGGGGGCCTCCTACGAGCAGTACTTC. Translation gives CASSRVGASYEQYF.

V gene TRBV6-1 combines with J gene TRBJ2-7, with 10 positions matching TRBD1. Trimming took 5 bases from V and 5 from J; bases not matched to a gene: 9. From germline, CDR1 is MNHNS and CDR2 SASEGT. The CDR3 totals 15 residues. The CDR3 coding sequence is TGTGCCAGCAGTCCAAGGGGGACAGGGGTAAACGAGCAGTACTTC. Protein sequence: CASSPRGTGVNEQYF.

V gene TRBV27 combines with J gene TRBJ2-5; 9 positions agree with TRBD2. The trim removed 2 bases at V and 3 bases at J, leaving 10 bases unmatched. This CDR3 has 17 amino acids. CDR1 is MNHEY and CDR2 is SMNVEV in the germline V gene (reference sequence). CDR3 sequence: CASSLLPGGGAKETQYF. The CDR3 DNA reads as TGTGCCAGCAGTTTACTACCTGGCGGGGGGGCCAAAGAGACCCAGTACTTC.

This sequence joins TRBV9 and TRBJ1-3; 8 bases are shared with TRBD1. This CDR3 region has 18 residues. Losses at the gene ends were 3 bases for V and 0 bases for J; bases not matched to a gene: 11. CDR1 is SGDLS, CDR2 YYNGEE, per germline. The CDR3 reads CASSGGGTGSFSGNTIYF. CDR3 sequence (DNA): TGTGCCAGCAGCGGCGGTGGGACAGGCAGCTTCTCTGGAAACACCATATATTTT. The full variable domain, in which reference TRBV9 and TRBJ1-3 provide the parts outside the CDR3, is DSGVTQTPKHLITATGQRVTLRCSPRSGDLSVYWYQQSLDQGLQFLIQYYNGEERAKGNILERFSAQQFPDLHSELNLSSLELGDSALYFCASSGGGTGSFSGNTIYFGEGSWLTVV.

This clone was picked up one time. This sequence joins TRBV4-3 and TRBJ2-1; TRBD2 matches 7 bases. Looked up from germline, CDR1 is LGHNA and CDR2 is YSLEER. The CDR3 has 12 amino acids. Trimming took 8 bases from V and 7 from J; bases not matched to a gene: 5. CDR3 protein: CASGGGRNEQFF. The DNA of the CDR3 is TGCGCCAGCGGAGGCGGGAGAAATGAGCAGTTCTTC.

The gene calls are TRBV6-6 and TRBJ2-1, with a weak D call TRBD2 (7 bases). This CDR3 contains 13 residues. V gave up 8 bases and J gave up 9 bases, with 17 bases separating them. Germline V CDR1 and CDR2: MNHNY, SVGAGI (reference sequence). The CDR3, as DNA: TGTGCCAGCTTGGGGGGGCCGGCTCCTGAGCAGTTCTTC. Residues: CASLGGPAPEQFF.

The CDR3 loop reads CASRITMDNEQFF. The CDR3 DNA reads as TGTGCCAGCCGTATAACGATGGACAATGAGCAGTTCTTC. The rearrangement uses TRBV11-2 and TRBJ2-1; D is ambiguous. The CDR3 runs 13 residues. V dropped 8 bases and J dropped 5 bases, with 13 bases sitting between them. Germline V gene lookup returns CDR1 SGHAT and CDR2 FQNNGV.

In this sample, this clone turned up once. This chain connects TRBV9 to TRBJ1-1; D may be TRBD1 (6 bases). Germline assignment: CDR1 SGDLS and CDR2 YYNGEE. V shed 4 bases and J shed 5 bases, with 15 bases lying between them. The CDR3 covers 14 residues. The DNA for the CDR3 is TGTGCCAGCAGCCACTCCGGAGGGGGAACTGAAGCTTTCTTT. It translates to CASSHSGGGTEAFF.

The chain links TRBV4-1 to TRBJ1-2, with TRBD1 matching over 9 bases. The CDR3 is 17 residues long. V was clipped by 0 bases and J by 8 bases; unmatched bases: 13. CDR1 MGHRA and CDR2 YSYEKL come from the germline V gene. The CDR3 protein is CASSQDPGQGYSGGYTF. The DNA for the CDR3 is TGCGCCAGCAGCCAAGATCCCGGACAGGGGTATTCCGGAGGCTACACCTTC.

V and J are TRBV7-2 and TRBJ2-5, with TRBD2 matching over 12 bases. This CDR3 has 14 residues. V lost 5 bases, J lost 4 bases, and 2 bases stayed unmatched. Germline CDR1 reads SGHTA; CDR2 reads FQGNSA. In nucleotides, the CDR3 is TGTGCCAGCAGCCCGGGACTAGCGGGAGAGACCCAGTACTTC. This codes for CASSPGLAGETQYF. The full variable domain, completed using reference TRBV7-2 and TRBJ2-5, is GAGVSQSPSNKVTEKGKDVELRCDPISGHTALYWYRQSLGQGLEFLIYFQGNSAPDKSGLPSDRFSAERTGGSVSTLTIQRTQQEDSAVYLCASSPGLAGETQYFGPGTRLLVL.

The J gene is TRBJ2-1, the V gene TRBV13, with TRBD2 matching over 8 bases. Germline CDR1 reads PRHDT; CDR2 reads FYEKMQ (reference sequence). CDR3 length: 15 residues. Trimming took 4 bases from V and 7 from J; bases not matched to a gene: 9. Here the CDR3 reads CASSSGGARYNEQFF. In nucleotides, the CDR3 is TGTGCCAGCAGCTCCGGGGGGGCCAGGTATAATGAGCAGTTCTTC.

This chain links TRBV4-1 with TRBJ1-5; D not certain. Germline V gene data show CDR1 as MGHRA and CDR2 as YSYEKL. The CDR3 sequence is 16 residues long. The V end lost 4 bases, the J end lost 1 base, and 14 bases lay between the germline ends. In DNA form, the CDR3 reads TGCGCCAGCAGCCGAGAGGGAGGCATCAGCAATCAGCCCCAGCATTTT. Translating gives CASSREGGISNQPQHF.

The chain carries TRBV28 and TRBJ1-5; 9 nucleotides line up with TRBD1. Per the germline V gene, CDR1 is MDHEN and CDR2 is SYDVKM. There are 14 residues in the CDR3. V shed 6 bases, J shed 7 bases, and the junction held 7 bases outside the gene matches. CDR3 residues: CASRKTGGVQPQHF. The CDR3 DNA follows: TGTGCCAGCAGAAAGACAGGGGGGGTCCAGCCCCAGCATTTT.

Only one count was recorded for this clone. The rearrangement joins TRBV9 to TRBJ2-7, with 7 bases lining up with TRBD2. Germline CDR1 reads SGDLS; CDR2 reads YYNGEE. There are 14 residues in the CDR3. J gave up 5 bases and V 4 bases, and 9 bases lay outside the gene matches. The CDR3 protein is CASSRLVGGHEQYF. DNA for the CDR3: TGTGCCAGCAGCCGGCTTGTGGGAGGGCACGAGCAGTACTTC. Combining the CDR3 with reference TRBV9 and TRBJ2-7 gives the whole variable domain DSGVTQTPKHLITATGQRVTLRCSPRSGDLSVYWYQQSLDQGLQFLIQYYNGEERAKGNILERFSAQQFPDLHSELNLSSLELGDSALYFCASSRLVGGHEQYFGPGTRLTVT.

This clone was detected only a few times. CDR3 residues: CASSPDHRALNSNEQFF. The DNA for the CDR3 is TGTGCCAGTAGCCCCGACCACCGGGCCCTCAATTCCAATGAGCAGTTCTTC. J is TRBJ2-1 and V is TRBV19; no clear D gene. Trimming shortened V by 6 bases and J by 6 bases, and 24 bases separated the two germline ends. The CDR3 contains 17 residues. The germline V gene has CDR1 LNHDA and CDR2 SQIVND (reference sequence). Complete variable domain (other parts from reference TRBV19 and TRBJ2-1): DGGITQSPKYLFRKEGQNVTLSCEQNLNHDAMYWYRQDPGQGLRLIYYSQIVNDFQKGDIAEGYSVSREKKESFPLTVTSAQKNPTAFYLCASSPDHRALNSNEQFFGPGTRLTVL.

This chain connects TRBV5-5 to TRBJ1-6, with 9 bases lining up with TRBD1. With 3 bases clipped from V and 7 bases from J, the junction kept 2 bases outside the gene matches. The germline gives CDR1 SGHKS, CDR2 YYEKEE (reference sequence). The CDR3 runs 14 residues. CDR3 bases: TGTGCCAGCAGCTGGGGACAGGGAAATTCACCCCTCCACTTT. This sequence encodes CASSWGQGNSPLHF.

This chain links TRBV7-3 with TRBJ2-7, with a weak D call TRBD2 (7 bases). Trimming cost V 5 bases and J 7 bases, with 15 bases left between them. The CDR3 has 13 amino acids. In germline, CDR1 is SGHTA, CDR2 FQGTGA. The CDR3: CASSKGGINEQYF. CDR3 nucleotides: TGTGCCAGCAGCAAGGGGGGGATTAATGAGCAGTACTTC.

V usage is TRBV27 and J usage is TRBJ2-6; a possible D gene is TRBD2 (6 bases). CDR1 and CDR2 (germline): MNHEY, SMNVEV (reference sequence). The CDR3 covers 17 residues. With 7 bases removed from V and 0 bases from J, the gap between germline ends came to 16 bases. In DNA, the CDR3 is TGTGCCAGCAACCCTGTCGGGAGCTTCTCTGGGGCCAACGTCCTGACTTTC. Amino acids: CASNPVGSFSGANVLTF.

The rearrangement uses TRBV7-2 and TRBJ2-5; D may match TRBD1 or TRBD2 (5 bases each). The V end was cut by 1 base, the J end by 1 base, with 10 bases between. The CDR3 is made up of 15 amino acids. Germline-derived CDR1 and CDR2 are SGHTA and FQGNSA. CDR3: CASSLGQGVQETQYF. The CDR3, as DNA: TGTGCCAGCAGCTTAGGTCAGGGAGTCCAAGAGACCCAGTACTTC. Full variable domain (outside the CDR3, taken from reference TRBV7-2 and TRBJ2-5): GAGVSQSPSNKVTEKGKDVELRCDPISGHTALYWYRQSLGQGLEFLIYFQGNSAPDKSGLPSDRFSAERTGGSVSTLTIQRTQQEDSAVYLCASSLGQGVQETQYFGPGTRLLVL.

This sequence joins TRBV15 and TRBJ1-2; D not resolved. CDR1 is LNHNV, CDR2 YYDKDF, per germline (reference sequence). The CDR3 has 14 amino acids. Between the trimmed V and J ends, which lost 1 base and 3 bases, there was a span of 9 bases. CDR3 residues: CATSRVPDYYGYTF. CDR3 in DNA: TGTGCCACCAGCAGAGTTCCGGATTACTATGGCTACACCTTC.